Below, 17 T cell receptor beta chains from the same sample are listed, as sequenced in a study of T cells after yellow fever vaccination. TCRdb re-called the 5' RACE reads through MiXCR, storing one row per CDR3 protein. The sample lists around 30,000 distinct CDR3 sequences; around 4.6% were seen once. This material consisted of CD8+ T cells sorted from PBMCs, taken 10 days after the yellow fever booster vaccination. These receptors were collected from a man under 40 who received the YFV17D yellow fever vaccine.

Many counts were recorded for this clonotype. The gene calls are TRBV27 and TRBJ2-5; 7 bases map to TRBD2. From germline, CDR1 is MNHEY and CDR2 SMNVEV (reference sequence). Trimming cost V 5 bases and J 0 bases; bases outside gene matches: 15. The CDR3 has 18 amino acids. The CDR3 is CASSPLGGSGSHQETQYF. The CDR3 nucleotides read TGTGCCAGCAGTCCTCTGGGGGGTAGCGGGTCCCACCAAGAGACCCAGTACTTC.

This clonotype appeared many times. CDR3 bases: TGCGCCAGCAGCTCCAAGACAAACTACAATGAGCAGTTCTTC. Protein: CASSSKTNYNEQFF. V is TRBV5-1 and J is TRBJ2-1; unclear D gene. V was clipped by 3 bases and J by 3 bases, with 10 bases between them. CDR1 and CDR2 from the germline V gene are SGHRS and YFSETQ. This CDR3 region has 14 residues.

In its sample, this clonotype was seen a few times. The chain couples TRBV11-3 to TRBJ2-1; 7 bases match TRBD1. Germline loops: CDR1 SGHNT, CDR2 YENEEA. Trimming at V came to 4 bases and at J to 2 bases, leaving 5 bases not matched to a gene. The CDR3 extends over 15 amino acids. CDR3 DNA sequence: TGTGCCAGCAGCTCCAGGGACAGCACCTACAATGAGCAGTTCTTC. This sequence encodes CASSSRDSTYNEQFF.

Many counts were recorded for this clonotype. This chain uses TRBV12-3 or TRBV12-4 with TRBJ2-1, with D uncertain. The CDR3 has 13 residues. V shed 6 bases and J shed 7 bases, with 13 bases lying between them. CDR3 in DNA: TGTGCCAGCAGCCTGTCAGGCCCAAATGAGCAGTTCTTC. Protein product: CASSLSGPNEQFF.

Many counts were recorded for this clonotype. The chain uses TRBV12-3 or TRBV12-4 and TRBJ2-2; D gene unclear. CDR3 length: 14 residues. V was clipped by 6 bases and J by 2 bases, with 10 bases between them. The CDR3 sequence: CASSQILNTGELFF. The CDR3 DNA follows: TGTGCCAGCAGCCAAATTCTCAACACCGGGGAGCTGTTTTTT.

At least ten counts were recorded for this clonotype. The chain joins TRBV11-2 to TRBJ2-7, with D maybe TRBD2 (5 bases). V dropped 5 bases and J dropped 4 bases, with 15 bases sitting between them. This CDR3 is 14 amino acids long. CDR1 is SGHAT and CDR2 is FQNNGV in the germline V gene. The CDR3 here is CASSLARAAYEQYF. The CDR3 DNA reads as TGTGCCAGCAGCCTAGCAAGGGCCGCGTACGAGCAGTACTTC.

This clonotype was seen repeatedly, ten times or more. The chain links TRBV7-2 to TRBJ2-3; D is ambiguous. V lost 1 base, J lost 2 bases, and 10 bases lay in between. CDR1 is SGHTA and CDR2 is FQGNSA in the germline V gene. The CDR3 totals 15 residues. The CDR3: CASSLVHSNTDTQYF. The CDR3 DNA follows: TGTGCCAGCAGCTTAGTCCACTCCAACACAGATACGCAGTATTTT.

This clonotype was recorded many times. The J gene is TRBJ2-1, the V gene TRBV6-5; no clear D. The V and J ends lost 3 bases and 5 bases respectively, with 11 bases between them. The CDR3 sequence is 14 residues long. Germline V gives CDR1 MNHEY, CDR2 SVGAGI. CDR3 amino acids: CASSYTSEDNEQFF. The CDR3 nucleotides read TGTGCCAGCAGTTATACAAGCGAAGACAATGAGCAGTTCTTC.

This clonotype has ten or more counts. CDR3: CSARDVGGSTQYF. CDR3 coding DNA: TGCAGTGCTAGAGATGTTGGGGGATCGACCCAGTACTTC. This rearrangement joins TRBV20-1 to TRBJ2-5, with D perhaps matching TRBD1 or TRBD2 (5 bases each). V was pared by 0 bases and J by 7 bases, with 12 bases between. From germline, CDR1 is DFQATT and CDR2 SNEGSKA (reference sequence). The CDR3 totals 13 residues.

At least ten counts were recorded for this clonotype. V gene TRBV27 combines with J gene TRBJ2-7; possible D gene TRBD1, 6 bases. Germline values: CDR1 MNHEY, CDR2 SMNVEV (reference sequence). This CDR3 spans 15 amino acids. V was cut by 4 bases and J by 3 bases, with 16 bases left in between. The CDR3 sequence: CASSYQTGLDYEQYF. The CDR3 DNA reads as TGTGCCAGCAGTTACCAAACAGGGCTAGACTACGAGCAGTACTTC.

This sequence joins TRBV5-5 and TRBJ2-7; D is ambiguous. Germline CDR1 and CDR2: SGHKS and YYEKEE (reference sequence). V was pared by 9 bases and J by 6 bases, with 19 bases between. The CDR3 totals 13 residues. The CDR3 reads CAIGPGLHLEQYF. DNA of the CDR3: TGTGCCATCGGCCCCGGGCTCCACCTCGAGCAGTACTTC.

This clonotype was seen ten or more times. The genes are TRBV28 and TRBJ2-7; D gene uncertain. The V and J ends lost 5 bases and 3 bases respectively, with 17 bases between them. Germline V gives CDR1 MDHEN, CDR2 SYDVKM. The CDR3 runs 15 residues. The CDR3 protein is CASSPLIGRSYEQYF. CDR3 nucleotide sequence: TGTGCCAGCAGTCCCCTCATCGGCAGAAGCTACGAGCAGTACTTC.

This clonotype was seen repeatedly, ten times or more. The chain employs TRBV15 and TRBJ2-7; possibly TRBD2 for D (5 bases). The ends were cut back, 0 bases at V and 4 bases at J, with 10 bases in the middle. CDR3 length: 14 amino acids. CDR1 LNHNV and CDR2 YYDKDF come from the germline V gene (reference sequence). In nucleotides, the CDR3 is TGTGCCACCAGCAGAGAGGGGAGTGCGTACGAGCAGTACTTC. Encoded protein: CATSREGSAYEQYF.

This clonotype was recorded at least ten times. This chain joins TRBV9 and TRBJ2-7, with 12 bases identical to TRBD2. The germline gives CDR1 SGDLS, CDR2 YYNGEE. The CDR3 is 15 amino acids. J lost 4 bases, V lost 3 bases, and 5 bases had no gene match. Here the CDR3 DNA reads TGTGCCAGCAGCGGGACTAGCGGGAAACCATACGAGCAGTACTTC. Encoded protein: CASSGTSGKPYEQYF.

This clonotype appeared many times. The chain links TRBV29-1 to TRBJ2-7; D assignment may be TRBD1 or TRBD2 (5 bases each). The CDR3 contains 14 residues. Trimming cost V 4 bases and J 0 bases, with 13 bases left between them. Germline V gene sequence: CDR1 SQVTM, CDR2 ANQGSEA. The CDR3 bases are TGCAGCGTTGTGCCAGGGACCGACTCCTACGAGCAGTACTTC. This gives the protein CSVVPGTDSYEQYF.

This clonotype was seen repeatedly, ten times or more. The CDR3 nucleotides are TGTGCCAGCAGCGTCAGACTAGCGGGAGGGATTATGTATGAGCAGTTCTTC. It specifies CASSVRLAGGIMYEQFF. The chain joins TRBV7-9 to TRBJ2-1; 14 bases map to TRBD2. This CDR3 has 17 amino acids. The V segment lost 5 bases and the J segment 8 bases; nucleotides outside the gene matches: 11. Germline V gene data show CDR1 as SEHNR and CDR2 as FQNEAQ (reference sequence).

Many counts were recorded for this clonotype. The rearrangement links TRBV4-3 to TRBJ1-6, with D tentatively TRBD1 (5 bases). Trimming removed 0 bases from V and 6 bases from J, with 9 bases in between. The CDR3 extends over 15 amino acids. The germline V gene has CDR1 LGHNA and CDR2 YSLEER. The CDR3 protein is CASSQDTQGNSPLHF. The CDR3 DNA follows: TGCGCCAGCAGCCAAGATACGCAGGGTAATTCACCCCTCCACTTT.